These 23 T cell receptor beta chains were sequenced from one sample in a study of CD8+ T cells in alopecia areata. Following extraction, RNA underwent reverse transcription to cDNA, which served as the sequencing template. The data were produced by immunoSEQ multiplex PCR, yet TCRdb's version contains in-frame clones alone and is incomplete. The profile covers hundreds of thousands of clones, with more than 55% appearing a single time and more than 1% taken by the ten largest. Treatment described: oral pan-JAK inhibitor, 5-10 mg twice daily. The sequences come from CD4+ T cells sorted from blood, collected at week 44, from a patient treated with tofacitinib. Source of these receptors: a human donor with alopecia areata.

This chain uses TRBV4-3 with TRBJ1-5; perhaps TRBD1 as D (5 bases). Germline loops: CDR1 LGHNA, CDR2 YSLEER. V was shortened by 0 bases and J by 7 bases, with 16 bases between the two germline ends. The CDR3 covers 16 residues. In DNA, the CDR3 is TGCGCCAGCAGCCAAGATTTTGGGGGAAGTGGGCAGCCCCAGCATTTT. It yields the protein CASSQDFGGSGQPQHF.

CDR3 in amino acids: CASSLVGTGESPLHF. CDR3 nucleotides: TGTGCCAGCAGCTTAGTCGGGACAGGGGAATCACCCCTCCACTTT. The rearrangement joins TRBV7-8 to TRBJ1-6, with 10 positions matching TRBD1. CDR3 length: 15 amino acids. J gave up 10 bases and V 1 base, and 4 bases lay outside the gene matches. The V gene's germline CDR1 is SGHVS and CDR2 FQNEAQ.

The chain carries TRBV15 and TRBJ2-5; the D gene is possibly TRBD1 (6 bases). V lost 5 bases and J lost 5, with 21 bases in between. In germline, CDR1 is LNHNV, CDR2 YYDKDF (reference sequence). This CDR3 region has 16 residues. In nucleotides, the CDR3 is TGTGCCACCAGCTCCAGACAGGTCCCTTTAGGGGAGACCCAGTACTTC. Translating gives CATSSRQVPLGETQYF. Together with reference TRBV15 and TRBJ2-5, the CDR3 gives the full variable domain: DAMVIQNPRYQVTQFGKPVTLSCSQTLNHNVMYWYQQKSSQAPKLLFHYYDKDFNNEADTPDNFQSRRPNTSFCFLDIRSPGLGDTAMYLCATSSRQVPLGETQYFGPGTRLLVL.

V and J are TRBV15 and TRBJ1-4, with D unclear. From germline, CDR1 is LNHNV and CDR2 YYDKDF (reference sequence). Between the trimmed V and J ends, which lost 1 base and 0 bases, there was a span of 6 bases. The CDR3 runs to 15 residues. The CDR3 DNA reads TGTGCCACCAGCAGAGCCCTTGCAACTAATGAAAAACTGTTTTTT. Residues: CATSRALATNEKLFF.

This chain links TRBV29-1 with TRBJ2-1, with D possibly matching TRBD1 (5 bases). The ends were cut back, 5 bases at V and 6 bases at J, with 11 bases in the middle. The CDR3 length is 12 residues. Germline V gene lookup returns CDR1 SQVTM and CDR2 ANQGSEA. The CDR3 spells CSVFDRSNEQFF. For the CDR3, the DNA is TGCAGCGTTTTTGACAGAAGCAATGAGCAGTTCTTC.

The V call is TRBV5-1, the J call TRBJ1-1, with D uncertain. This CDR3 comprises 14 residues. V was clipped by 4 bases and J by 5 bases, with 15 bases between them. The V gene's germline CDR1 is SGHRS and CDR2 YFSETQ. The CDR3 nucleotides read TGCGCCAGCAGCCAATACATTGAGGGAACTGAAGCTTTCTTT. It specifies CASSQYIEGTEAFF.

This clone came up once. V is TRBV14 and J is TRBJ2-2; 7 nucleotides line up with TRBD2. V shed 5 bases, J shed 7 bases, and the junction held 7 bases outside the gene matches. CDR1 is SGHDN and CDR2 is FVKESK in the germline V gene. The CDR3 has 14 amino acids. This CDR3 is CASSIKRGDGELFF. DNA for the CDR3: TGTGCCAGCAGCATAAAGCGGGGTGACGGGGAGCTGTTTTTT.

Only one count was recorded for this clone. The CDR3: CAWNFVNSPLHF. CDR3 bases: TGTGCCTGGAATTTCGTGAATTCACCCCTCCACTTT. The chain links TRBV30 to TRBJ1-6; D is ambiguous. V lost 4 bases and J lost 7, with 8 bases in between. CDR3 length: 12 amino acids. Per the germline V gene, CDR1 is GTSNPN and CDR2 is SVGIG (reference sequence). Full variable domain (remainder filled in from reference TRBV30 and TRBJ1-6): SQTIHQWPATLVQPVGSPLSLECTVEGTSNPNLYWYRQAAGRGLQLLFYSVGIGQISSEVPQNLSASRPQDRQFILSSKKLLLSDSGFYLCAWNFVNSPLHFGNGTRLTVT.

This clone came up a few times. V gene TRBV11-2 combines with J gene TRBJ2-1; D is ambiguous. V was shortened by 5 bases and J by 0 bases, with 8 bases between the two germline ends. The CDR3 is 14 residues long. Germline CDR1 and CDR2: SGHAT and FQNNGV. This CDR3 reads CASSLFGSYNEQFF. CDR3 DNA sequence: TGTGCCAGCAGCCTCTTTGGCTCCTACAATGAGCAGTTCTTC.

DNA for the CDR3: TGTGCCAGCAGCGATGGGGCGGGGATGTACCAAGAGACCCAGTACTTC. This codes for CASSDGAGMYQETQYF. V and J are TRBV9 and TRBJ2-5; possible D gene TRBD2, 6 bases. V gave up 3 bases and J gave up 0 bases, with 15 bases separating them. Germline CDR1 reads SGDLS; CDR2 reads YYNGEE. This CDR3 has 16 amino acids.

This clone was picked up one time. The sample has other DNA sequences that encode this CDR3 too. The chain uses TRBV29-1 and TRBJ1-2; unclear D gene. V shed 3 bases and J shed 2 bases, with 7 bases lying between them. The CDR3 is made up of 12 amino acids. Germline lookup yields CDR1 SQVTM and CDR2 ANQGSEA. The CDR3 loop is CSVDGRNYGYTF. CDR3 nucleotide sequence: TGCAGCGTTGATGGCAGAAACTATGGCTACACCTTC.

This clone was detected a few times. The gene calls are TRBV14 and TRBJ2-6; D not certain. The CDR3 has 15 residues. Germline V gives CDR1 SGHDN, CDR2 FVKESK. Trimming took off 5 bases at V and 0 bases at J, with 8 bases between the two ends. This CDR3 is CASSLMGSGANVLTF. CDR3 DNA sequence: TGTGCCAGCAGCTTAATGGGCTCTGGGGCCAACGTCCTGACTTTC. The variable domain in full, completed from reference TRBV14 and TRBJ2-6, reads EAGVTQFPSHSVIEKGQTVTLRCDPISGHDNLYWYRRVMGKEIKFLLHFVKESKQDESGMPNNRFLAERTGGTYSTLKVQPAELEDSGVYFCASSLMGSGANVLTFGAGSRLTVL.

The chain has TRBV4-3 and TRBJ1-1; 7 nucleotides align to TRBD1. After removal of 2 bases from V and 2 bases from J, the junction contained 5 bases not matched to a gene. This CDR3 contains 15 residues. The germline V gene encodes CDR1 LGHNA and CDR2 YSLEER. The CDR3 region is CASSQTGTANTEAFF. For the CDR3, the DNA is TGCGCCAGCAGCCAAACTGGGACAGCCAACACTGAAGCTTTCTTT.

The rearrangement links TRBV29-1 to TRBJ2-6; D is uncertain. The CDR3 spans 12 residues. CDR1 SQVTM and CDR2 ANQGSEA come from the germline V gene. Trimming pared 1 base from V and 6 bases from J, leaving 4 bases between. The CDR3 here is CSVEGQANVLTF. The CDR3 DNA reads TGCAGCGTTGAAGGTCAGGCCAACGTCCTGACTTTC. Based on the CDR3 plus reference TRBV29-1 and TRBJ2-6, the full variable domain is SAVISQKPSRDICQRGTSLTIQCQVDSQVTMMFWYRQQPGQSLTLIATANQGSEATYESGFVIDKFPISRPNLTFSTLTVSNMSPEDSSIYLCSVEGQANVLTFGAGSRLTVL.

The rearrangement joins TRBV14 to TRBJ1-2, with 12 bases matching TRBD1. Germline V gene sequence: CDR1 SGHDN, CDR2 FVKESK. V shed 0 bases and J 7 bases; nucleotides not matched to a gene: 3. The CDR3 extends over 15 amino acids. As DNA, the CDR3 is TGTGCCAGCAGCCAAGATGGGACAGGGGGCTTTGGCTACACCTTC. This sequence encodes CASSQDGTGGFGYTF. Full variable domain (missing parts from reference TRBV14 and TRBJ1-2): EAGVTQFPSHSVIEKGQTVTLRCDPISGHDNLYWYRRVMGKEIKFLLHFVKESKQDESGMPNNRFLAERTGGTYSTLKVQPAELEDSGVYFCASSQDGTGGFGYTFGSGTRLTVV.

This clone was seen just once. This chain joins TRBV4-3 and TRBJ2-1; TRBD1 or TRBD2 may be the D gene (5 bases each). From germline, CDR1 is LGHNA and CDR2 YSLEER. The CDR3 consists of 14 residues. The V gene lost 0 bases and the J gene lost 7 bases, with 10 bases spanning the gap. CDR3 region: CASSQEWGGNEQFF. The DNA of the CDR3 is TGCGCCAGCAGCCAAGAATGGGGCGGGAATGAGCAGTTCTTC.

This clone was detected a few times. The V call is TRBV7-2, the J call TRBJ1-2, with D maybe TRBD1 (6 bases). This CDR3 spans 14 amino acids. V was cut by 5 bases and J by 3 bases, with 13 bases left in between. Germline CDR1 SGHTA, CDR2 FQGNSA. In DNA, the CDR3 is TGTGCCAGCAGCCGAGGGGGGGTTGACTATGGCTACACCTTC. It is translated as CASSRGGVDYGYTF.

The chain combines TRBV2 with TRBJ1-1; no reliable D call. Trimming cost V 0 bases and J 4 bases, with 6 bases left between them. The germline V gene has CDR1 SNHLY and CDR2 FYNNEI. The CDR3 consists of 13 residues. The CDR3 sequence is CASSEALITEAFF. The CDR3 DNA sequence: TGTGCCAGCAGTGAAGCGCTGATCACTGAAGCTTTCTTT.

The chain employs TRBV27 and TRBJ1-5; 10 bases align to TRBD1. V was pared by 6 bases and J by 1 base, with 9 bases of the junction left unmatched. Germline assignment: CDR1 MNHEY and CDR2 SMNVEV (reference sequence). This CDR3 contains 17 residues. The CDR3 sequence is CASRKGTGEPSNQPQHF. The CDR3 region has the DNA TGTGCCAGCAGGAAAGGGACAGGGGAGCCAAGCAATCAGCCCCAGCATTTT.

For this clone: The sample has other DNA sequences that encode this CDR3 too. This CDR3 reads CASSPQETQYF. The CDR3 coding sequence is TGTGCCAGCAGTCCGCAAGAGACCCAGTACTTC. V is TRBV2 and J is TRBJ2-5; D remains ambiguous. The germline gives CDR1 SNHLY, CDR2 FYNNEI. This CDR3 is 11 amino acids long. Trimming took 5 bases from V and 2 from J, leaving 3 bases between them.

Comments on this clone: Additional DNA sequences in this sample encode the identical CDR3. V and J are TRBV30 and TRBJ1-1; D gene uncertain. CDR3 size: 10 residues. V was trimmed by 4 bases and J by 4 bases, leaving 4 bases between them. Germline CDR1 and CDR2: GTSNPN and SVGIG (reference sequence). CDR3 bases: TGTGCCTGGATCCGCACTGAAGCTTTCTTT. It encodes CAWIRTEAFF.

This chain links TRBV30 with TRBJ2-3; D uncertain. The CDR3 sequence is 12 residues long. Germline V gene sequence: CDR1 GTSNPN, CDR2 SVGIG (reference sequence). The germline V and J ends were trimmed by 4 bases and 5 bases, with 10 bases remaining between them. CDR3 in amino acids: CAWNGLEDTQYF. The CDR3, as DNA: TGTGCCTGGAACGGTCTTGAAGATACGCAGTATTTT.

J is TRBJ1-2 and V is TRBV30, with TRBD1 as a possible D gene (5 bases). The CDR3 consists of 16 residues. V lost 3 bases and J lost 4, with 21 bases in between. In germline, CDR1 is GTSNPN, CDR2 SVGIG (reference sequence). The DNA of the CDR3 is TGTGCCTGGAGCGTCCATACCTGGCAGGGCGCCTATGGCTACACCTTC. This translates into CAWSVHTWQGAYGYTF.